Listed here are 27 T cell receptor beta chains from one sample, sequenced in a study of T cells after yellow fever vaccination. TCRdb recomputed calls from the 5' RACE reads with MiXCR, one row per CDR3 protein. The profile shows roughly 330,000 distinct CDR3 sequences, around 3.9% of them singletons. The starting material was PBMCs, obtained 5 days after the yellow fever booster vaccination. The receptors stem from a man aged 18 to 30 who received the YFV17D yellow fever vaccine.

This clonotype has a handful of counts. This sequence joins TRBV7-2 and TRBJ1-2, with a tentative D call TRBD1 (6 bases). The CDR3 sequence is 14 residues long. In germline, CDR1 is SGHTA, CDR2 FQGNSA. V gave up 3 bases and J gave up 7 bases, with 15 bases separating them. The CDR3: CASSFNRALGGYTF. The CDR3 DNA reads as TGTGCCAGCAGCTTCAACAGGGCTTTGGGTGGCTACACCTTC.

The chain has TRBV12-3 or TRBV12-4 and TRBJ1-1, with a weak D call TRBD1 (6 bases). The CDR3 spans 14 residues. Trimming took 5 bases from V and 5 from J, leaving 15 bases between them. The CDR3 sequence is CASSLMRGRTEAFF. The CDR3 DNA reads TGTGCCAGCAGTCTTATGAGGGGGAGGACTGAAGCTTTCTTT.

This clonotype was detected many times. The chain links TRBV5-6 to TRBJ2-7; D is unclear. The CDR3 consists of 14 residues. Trimming took 1 base from V and 4 from J, leaving 12 bases between them. CDR1 is SGHDT and CDR2 is YYEEEE in the germline V gene. Here the CDR3 reads CASSLLGQTYEQYV. CDR3 nucleotides: TGTGCCAGCAGCTTGCTAGGGCAAACGTACGAGCAGTACGTC.

This clonotype was seen more than once but under ten times. V gene TRBV7-9 combines with J gene TRBJ2-3; 8 nucleotides line up with TRBD2. V gave up 6 bases and J gave up 4 bases; unmatched junction bases: 12. Germline V gene lookup returns CDR1 SEHNR and CDR2 FQNEAQ (reference sequence). This CDR3 region has 16 residues. The CDR3 nucleotides are TGTGCCAGCAGGCCACGACTAGCGAGAGGCGCAGATACGCAGTATTTT. It yields the protein CASRPRLARGADTQYF.

V is TRBV21-1 and J is TRBJ2-5; whether TRBD1, the table's D call, matches the DNA was not checked. TRBV21-1 is tagged as a pseudogene. The CDR3 runs to 14 residues. CDR3 DNA sequence: TGTGCCAGCAGCGCGCCGACTGTGGGAGAGACCCAGTACTTC. Its protein is CASSAPTVGETQYF.

This clonotype was recorded many times. The chain is built from TRBV7-9 and TRBJ2-7; D gene unclear. The V and J ends lost 6 bases and 5 bases respectively, with 14 bases between them. Germline lookup yields CDR1 SEHNR and CDR2 FQNEAQ (reference sequence). The length of the CDR3 is 13 residues. The CDR3 region is CASRDGKTDEQYV. CDR3 coding DNA: TGTGCCAGCAGGGATGGAAAGACGGACGAGCAGTACGTC.

This chain uses TRBV4-3 with TRBJ2-1; TRBD1 might be the D (6 bases). The germline V and J ends were trimmed by 3 bases and 6 bases, with 12 bases remaining between them. Germline V gene sequence: CDR1 LGHNA, CDR2 YSLEER. The CDR3 length is 14 residues. The CDR3 DNA reads TGCGCCAGCAGCCACCAGGGGAGTCTCAATGAGCAGTTCTTC. Translating gives CASSHQGSLNEQFF.

This clonotype was observed at least ten times. V gene TRBV4-3 combines with J gene TRBJ1-6; 7 bases agree with TRBD1. CDR3 length: 16 amino acids. Unmatched junction bases numbered 7, after V lost 1 base and J lost 7 bases. Germline CDR1 reads LGHNA; CDR2 reads YSLEER. For the CDR3, the DNA is TGCGCCAGCAGCCAAGGTCCTGACAGGGAAAATTCACCCCTCCACTTT. Protein: CASSQGPDRENSPLHF.

The genes are TRBV2 and TRBJ1-6, with 7 bases aligning to TRBD1. Germline assignment: CDR1 SNHLY and CDR2 FYNNEI. The CDR3 covers 15 residues. V dropped 3 bases and J dropped 9; count of bases not matched to a gene: 8. CDR3 region: CASSDLTRGASPLHF. The CDR3 DNA follows: TGTGCCAGCAGTGATTTGACCAGGGGGGCTTCACCCCTCCACTTT.

V and J are TRBV4-3 and TRBJ1-6; 7 positions match TRBD1. With 0 bases clipped from V and 8 bases from J, the junction kept 7 bases outside the gene matches. The CDR3 spans 16 residues. Germline assignment: CDR1 LGHNA and CDR2 YSLEER. The CDR3 region is CASSQDQQGYDSPLHF. DNA for the CDR3: TGCGCCAGCAGCCAAGATCAACAGGGGTACGATTCACCCCTCCACTTT.

This clonotype turned up a few times. This chain's CDR3 is CSLFPPGRVEQYV. CDR3 nucleotide sequence: TGCAGCCTTTTCCCCCCGGGGAGGGTTGAGCAGTACGTC. The genes are TRBV29-1 and TRBJ2-7; 7 bases are shared with TRBD2. V dropped 8 bases and J dropped 7; count of bases not matched to a gene: 14. Per the germline V gene, CDR1 is SQVTM and CDR2 is ANQGSEA. CDR3 length: 13 residues.

The chain is built from TRBV27 and TRBJ1-2; 8 nucleotides match TRBD1. This CDR3 is built from 15 residues. V gave up 5 bases and J gave up 8 bases; unmatched junction bases: 13. The germline CDR1 and CDR2 sequences are MNHEY and SMNVEV (reference sequence). The CDR3 spells CASSGRRTGREGYTF. CDR3 DNA: TGTGCCAGCAGTGGGCGAAGGACAGGGCGGGAAGGCTACACCTTC.

This clonotype has only a few counts. This chain connects TRBV9 to TRBJ2-3, with 14 bases matching TRBD2. The CDR3 contains 15 residues. CDR1 and CDR2 from the germline V gene are SGDLS and YYNGEE. With 2 bases clipped from V and 7 bases from J, the junction kept 3 bases outside the gene matches. The CDR3 region has the DNA TGTGCCAGCAGCGTCGGGACTAGCGGGGGAAATACGCAGTATTTT. Its translation is CASSVGTSGGNTQYF.

DNA for the CDR3: TGCAGCGTTGAACGGGAGGGAAGCACTGAAGCTTTCTTT. Translating it yields CSVEREGSTEAFF. V and J are TRBV29-1 and TRBJ1-1; D unresolved. Germline values: CDR1 SQVTM, CDR2 ANQGSEA. This CDR3 spans 13 amino acids. V lost 2 bases, J lost 4 bases, and 11 bases lay in between.

In its sample, this clonotype was seen a few times. The V call is TRBV20-1, the J call TRBJ1-5, with TRBD1 matching 9 bases. Germline-derived CDR1 and CDR2 are DFQATT and SNEGSKA (reference sequence). V was clipped by 6 bases and J by 6 bases; unmatched bases: 9. The CDR3 covers 14 residues. CDR3 loop: CSAQQGARIQPQHF. In DNA, the CDR3 is TGCAGTGCGCAACAGGGGGCTAGGATTCAGCCCCAGCATTTT.

Many counts were recorded for this clonotype. The V call is TRBV7-2, the J call TRBJ1-2, with TRBD1 identical over 7 bases. This CDR3 contains 14 residues. CDR1 and CDR2 from the germline V gene are SGHTA and FQGNSA. J was trimmed by 0 bases and V by 7 bases; bases with no gene match: 5. This CDR3 reads CASTFGTANYGYTF. As DNA, the CDR3 is TGTGCCAGCACCTTCGGGACAGCTAACTATGGCTACACCTTC.

V gene TRBV27 combines with J gene TRBJ2-1, with D possibly being TRBD1 (5 bases). The V gene's germline CDR1 is MNHEY and CDR2 SMNVEV (reference sequence). V was cut by 0 bases and J by 2 bases, with 11 bases left in between. The CDR3 consists of 16 residues. The CDR3 coding sequence is TGTGCCAGCAGTTTATCAAGGACATTTACCTACAATGAGCAGTTCTTC. It specifies CASSLSRTFTYNEQFF.

This clonotype occurred a few times. The chain recombines TRBV24-1 with TRBJ2-1, with a weak D call TRBD2 (5 bases). Germline CDR1 KGHDR, CDR2 SFDVKD. Trimming stripped 6 bases from V and 10 bases from J, with 9 bases between. This CDR3 is built from 11 residues. CDR3: CATSPGYEQFF. The CDR3 DNA reads as TGTGCCACCAGTCCGGGATACGAGCAGTTCTTC.

This clonotype was recorded many times. The chain has TRBV7-8 and TRBJ2-1; a possible D gene is TRBD2 (5 bases). Trimming took 1 base from V and 14 from J, leaving 12 bases between them. The CDR3 contains 12 residues. Germline V gives CDR1 SGHVS, CDR2 FQNEAQ. In DNA, the CDR3 is TGTGCCAGCAGCTTAGATTCGGGGAAGGAGTTCTTC. Its translation: CASSLDSGKEFF. Supplemented by reference TRBV7-8 and TRBJ2-1, the full variable domain reads GAGVSQSPRYKVAKRGQDVALRCDPISGHVSLFWYQQALGQGPEFLTYFQNEAQLDKSGLPSDRFFAERPEGSVSTLKIQRTQQEDSAVYLCASSLDSGKEFFGPGTRLTVL.

This chain links TRBV28 with TRBJ1-6; D gene uncertain. This CDR3 comprises 15 residues. V lost 6 bases to trimming and J lost 12 bases, with 21 bases between them. CDR1 is MDHEN and CDR2 is SYDVKM in the germline V gene. For the CDR3, the DNA is TGTGCCAGCAGCCCCACGCGGCTAACCCCCGAACCCCTCCACTTT. Its translation: CASSPTRLTPEPLHF. The full variable domain, completed using reference TRBV28 and TRBJ1-6, is DVKVTQSSRYLVKRTGEKVFLECVQDMDHENMFWYRQDPGLGLRLIYFSYDVKMKEKGDIPEGYSVSREKKERFSLILESASTNQTSMYLCASSPTRLTPEPLHFGNGTRLTVT.

The CDR3 sequence: CASSPSQFYEQYV. CDR3 bases: TGTGCCAGCTCACCAAGTCAGTTCTACGAGCAGTACGTC. The gene calls are TRBV18 and TRBJ2-7; D not resolved. The CDR3 runs 13 residues. V was pared by 2 bases and J by 3 bases, with 8 bases between. Germline values: CDR1 KGHSH, CDR2 LQKENI.

The chain has TRBV19 and TRBJ2-4, with 7 bases matching TRBD1. The V segment lost 8 bases and the J segment 10 bases; nucleotides outside the gene matches: 11. CDR1 and CDR2 (germline): LNHDA, SQIVND (reference sequence). The CDR3 is 13 residues long. For the CDR3, the DNA is TGTGCCAGTGGCCGGGACAGCGATCGGATTCAGTACTTC. Protein product: CASGRDSDRIQYF.

This clonotype appeared many times. CDR3 protein: CASSLADEGGEQYF. The CDR3 nucleotides read TGTGCCAGCAGCTTGGCCGACGAGGGCGGCGAGCAGTACTTC. V is TRBV5-4 and J is TRBJ2-7; maybe TRBD2 (5 bases). This CDR3 has 14 residues. Germline CDR1 is SGHNT and CDR2 is YYREEE (reference sequence). V was shortened by 0 bases and J by 6 bases, with 13 bases between the two germline ends.

This clonotype was recorded a few times. The rearrangement links TRBV7-2 to TRBJ2-3, with TRBD2 matching 8 bases. The CDR3 has 12 amino acids. Per germline, CDR1 SGHTA and CDR2 FQGNSA. The CDR3 DNA reads TGTGCAACAGCGGGGGCTACAGATACGCAGTATTTT. It codes for CATAGATDTQYF.

In its sample, this clonotype was seen many times. The V and J genes are TRBV20-1 and TRBJ2-4; 9 positions match TRBD1. Unmatched junction bases numbered 7, after V lost 6 bases and J lost 1 base. The CDR3 runs to 15 residues. Germline CDR1 and CDR2: DFQATT and SNEGSKA (reference sequence). The CDR3 DNA reads TGCAGTGCACTACAGGGGGCCAAGGCCAAAAACATTCAGTACTTC. It codes for CSALQGAKAKNIQYF.

The V gene is TRBV4-3, the J gene TRBJ2-2; TRBD1 matches 8 bases. Germline assignment: CDR1 LGHNA and CDR2 YSLEER. V was pared by 2 bases and J by 6 bases, with 11 bases of the junction left unmatched. The CDR3 contains 17 residues. As DNA, the CDR3 is TGCGCCAGCAGCCAATCAAGGGGGGCAGGGGGCCCCGGGGAGCTGTTTTTT. This sequence encodes CASSQSRGAGGPGELFF.

This clonotype was seen a few times. The J gene is TRBJ2-3, the V gene TRBV14, with a tentative D call TRBD2 (5 bases). From germline, CDR1 is SGHDN and CDR2 FVKESK. V lost 0 bases, J lost 2 bases, and 15 bases lay in between. The CDR3 is 17 amino acids. CDR3: CASSQDLSPGYTDTQYF. CDR3 in DNA: TGTGCCAGCAGCCAAGATCTGTCGCCGGGGTACACAGATACGCAGTATTTT.